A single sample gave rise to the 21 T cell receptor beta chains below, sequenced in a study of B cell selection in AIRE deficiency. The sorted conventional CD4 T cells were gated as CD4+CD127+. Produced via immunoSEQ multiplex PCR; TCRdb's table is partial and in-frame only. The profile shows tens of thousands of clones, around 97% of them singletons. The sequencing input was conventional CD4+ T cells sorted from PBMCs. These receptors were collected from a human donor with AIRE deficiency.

The CDR3: CASSNFGDRGFSPLHF. In DNA form, the CDR3 reads TGTGCCAGCAGCAATTTCGGGGACAGGGGGTTTTCACCCCTCCACTTT. V and J are TRBV21-1 and TRBJ1-6; whether TRBD1, the table's D call, matches the DNA was not checked. TRBV21-1 is listed as a pseudogene. There are 16 residues in the CDR3.

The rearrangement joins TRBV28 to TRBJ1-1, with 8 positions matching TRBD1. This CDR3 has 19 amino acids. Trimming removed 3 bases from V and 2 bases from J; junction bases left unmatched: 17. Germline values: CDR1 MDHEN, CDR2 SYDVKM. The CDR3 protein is CASSFSLFDKDRVNTEAFF. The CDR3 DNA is TGTGCCAGCAGTTTCTCCCTCTTCGATAAGGACAGGGTTAACACTGAAGCTTTCTTT.

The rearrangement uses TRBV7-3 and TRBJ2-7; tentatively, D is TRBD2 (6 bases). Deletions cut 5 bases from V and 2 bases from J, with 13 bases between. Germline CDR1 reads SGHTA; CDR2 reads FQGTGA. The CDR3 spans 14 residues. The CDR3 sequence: CASSNGGIAYEQYF. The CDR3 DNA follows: TGTGCCAGCAGCAACGGAGGGATCGCCTACGAGCAGTACTTC.

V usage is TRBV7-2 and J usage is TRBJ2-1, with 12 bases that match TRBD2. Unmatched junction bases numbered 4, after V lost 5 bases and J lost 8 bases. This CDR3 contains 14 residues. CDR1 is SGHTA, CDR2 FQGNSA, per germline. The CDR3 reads CASSPSGRADEQFF. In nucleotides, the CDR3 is TGTGCCAGCAGCCCTAGCGGGAGGGCCGATGAGCAGTTCTTC.

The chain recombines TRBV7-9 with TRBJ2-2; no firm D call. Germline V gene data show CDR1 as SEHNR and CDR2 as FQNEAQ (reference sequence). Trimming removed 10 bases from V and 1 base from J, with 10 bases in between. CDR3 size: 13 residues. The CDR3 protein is CAIPPWNTGELFF. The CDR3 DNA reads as TGTGCCATCCCCCCATGGAACACCGGGGAGCTGTTTTTT.

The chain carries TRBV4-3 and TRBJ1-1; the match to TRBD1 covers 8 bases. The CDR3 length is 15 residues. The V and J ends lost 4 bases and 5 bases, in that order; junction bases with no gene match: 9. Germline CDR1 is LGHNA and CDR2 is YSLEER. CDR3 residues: CASSPRTGPGTEAFF. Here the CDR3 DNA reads TGCGCCAGCAGCCCCCGGACAGGGCCAGGGACTGAAGCTTTCTTT.

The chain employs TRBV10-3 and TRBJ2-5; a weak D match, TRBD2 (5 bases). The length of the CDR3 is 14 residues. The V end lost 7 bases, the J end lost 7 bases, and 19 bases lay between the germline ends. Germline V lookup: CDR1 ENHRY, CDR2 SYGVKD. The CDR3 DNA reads TGTGCCATCAAAGAGGCGGGCGCCCCCCCGACCCAGTACTTC. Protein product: CAIKEAGAPPTQYF.

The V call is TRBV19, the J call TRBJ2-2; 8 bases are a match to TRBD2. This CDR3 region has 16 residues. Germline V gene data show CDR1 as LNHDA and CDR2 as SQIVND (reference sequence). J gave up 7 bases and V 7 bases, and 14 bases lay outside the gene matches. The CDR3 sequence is CASTPGSAGGGGELFF. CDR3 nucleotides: TGTGCCAGTACCCCCGGTAGCGCGGGAGGCGGCGGGGAGCTGTTTTTT.

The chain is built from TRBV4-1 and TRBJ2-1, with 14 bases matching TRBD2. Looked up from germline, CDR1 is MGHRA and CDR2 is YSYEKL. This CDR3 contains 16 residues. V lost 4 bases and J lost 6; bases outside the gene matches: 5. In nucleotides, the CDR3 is TGCGCCAGCAGCCGGGAGGGACTAGCGGGAGTCAATGAGCAGTTCTTC. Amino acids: CASSREGLAGVNEQFF.

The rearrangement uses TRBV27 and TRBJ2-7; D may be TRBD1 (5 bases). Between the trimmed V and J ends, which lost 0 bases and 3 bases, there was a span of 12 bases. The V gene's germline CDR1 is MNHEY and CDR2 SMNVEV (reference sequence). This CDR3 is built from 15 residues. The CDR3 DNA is TGTGCCAGCAGTTTATCGCCCGACAGAGACTACGAGCAGTACTTC. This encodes CASSLSPDRDYEQYF.

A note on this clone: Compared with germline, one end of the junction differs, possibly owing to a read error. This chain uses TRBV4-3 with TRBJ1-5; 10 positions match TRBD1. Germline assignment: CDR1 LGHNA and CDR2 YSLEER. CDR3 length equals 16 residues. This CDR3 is CASSKDRGLGNQPQHF. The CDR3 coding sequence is TGCGCCAGCAGCAAAGACAGGGGGCTTGGGAATCAGCCCCAGCATTTT.

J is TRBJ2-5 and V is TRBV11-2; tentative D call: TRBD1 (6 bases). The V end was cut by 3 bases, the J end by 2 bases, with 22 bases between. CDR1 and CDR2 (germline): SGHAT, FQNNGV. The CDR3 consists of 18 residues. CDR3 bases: TGTGCCAGCAGCTTCCTACAGGGCCACATACCCTTTCAAGAGACCCAGTACTTC. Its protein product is CASSFLQGHIPFQETQYF.

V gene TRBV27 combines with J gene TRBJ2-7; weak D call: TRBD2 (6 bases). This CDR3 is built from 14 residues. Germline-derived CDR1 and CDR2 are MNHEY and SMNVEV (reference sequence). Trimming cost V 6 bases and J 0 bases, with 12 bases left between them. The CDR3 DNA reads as TGTGCCAGCAGACCTAGCGCCTACTCCTACGAGCAGTACTTC. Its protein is CASRPSAYSYEQYF.

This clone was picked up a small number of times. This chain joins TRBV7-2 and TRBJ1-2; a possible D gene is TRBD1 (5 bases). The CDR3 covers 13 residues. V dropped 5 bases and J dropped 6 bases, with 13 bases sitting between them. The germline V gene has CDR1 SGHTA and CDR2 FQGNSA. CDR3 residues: CASSIRVVNGYTF. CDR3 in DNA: TGTGCCAGCAGCATCAGGGTTGTCAATGGCTACACCTTC.

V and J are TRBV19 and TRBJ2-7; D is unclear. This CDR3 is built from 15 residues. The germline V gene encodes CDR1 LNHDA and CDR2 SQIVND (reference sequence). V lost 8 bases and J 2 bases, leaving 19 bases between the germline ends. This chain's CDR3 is CASQVPLVYPYEQYF. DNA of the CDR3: TGTGCCAGTCAAGTCCCACTCGTTTATCCCTACGAGCAGTACTTC. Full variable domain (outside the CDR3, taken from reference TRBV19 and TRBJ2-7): DGGITQSPKYLFRKEGQNVTLSCEQNLNHDAMYWYRQDPGQGLRLIYYSQIVNDFQKGDIAEGYSVSREKKESFPLTVTSAQKNPTAFYLCASQVPLVYPYEQYFGPGTRLTVT.

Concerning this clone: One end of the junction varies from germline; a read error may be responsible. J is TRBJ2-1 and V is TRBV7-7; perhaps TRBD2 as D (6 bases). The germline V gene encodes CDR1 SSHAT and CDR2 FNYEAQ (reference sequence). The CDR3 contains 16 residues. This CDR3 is CASNITGTQTWCEQFF. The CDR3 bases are TGTGCTAGCAACATTACCGGGACTCAGACCTGGTGTGAGCAGTTCTTC.

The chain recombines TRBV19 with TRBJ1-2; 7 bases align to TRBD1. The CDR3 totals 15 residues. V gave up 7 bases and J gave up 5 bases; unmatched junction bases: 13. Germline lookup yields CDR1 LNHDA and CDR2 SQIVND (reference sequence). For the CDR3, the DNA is TGTGCCAGTAACCCCGGTCAGGACAGGACGTATGGCTACACCTTC. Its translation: CASNPGQDRTYGYTF.

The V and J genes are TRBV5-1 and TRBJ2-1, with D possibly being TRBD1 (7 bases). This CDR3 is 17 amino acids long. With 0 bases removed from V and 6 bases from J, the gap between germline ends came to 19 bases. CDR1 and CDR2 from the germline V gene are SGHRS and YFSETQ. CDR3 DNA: TGCGCCAGCAGCTTGGTCGGGGACCCCAGGGGGGCCAATGAGCAGTTCTTC. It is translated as CASSLVGDPRGANEQFF.

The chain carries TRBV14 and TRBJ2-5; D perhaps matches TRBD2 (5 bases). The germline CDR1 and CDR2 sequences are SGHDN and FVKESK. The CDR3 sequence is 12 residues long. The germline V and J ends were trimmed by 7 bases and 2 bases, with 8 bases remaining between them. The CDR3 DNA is TGTGCCAGCAACCGGGGACAAGAGACCCAGTACTTC. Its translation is CASNRGQETQYF.

CDR3 sequence: CASSSHATYEQYF. CDR3 nucleotide sequence: TGTGCCAGCAGTTCTCACGCCACCTACGAGCAGTACTTC. This chain joins TRBV6-5 and TRBJ2-7, with no clear D. Germline CDR1 and CDR2: MNHEY and SVGAGI. V was cut by 4 bases and J by 2 bases, with 9 bases left in between. The CDR3 has 13 amino acids.

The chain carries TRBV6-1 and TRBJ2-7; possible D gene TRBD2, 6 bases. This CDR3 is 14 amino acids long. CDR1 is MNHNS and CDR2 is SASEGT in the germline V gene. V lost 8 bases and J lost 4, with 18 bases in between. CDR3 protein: CASGDFFLSYEQYF. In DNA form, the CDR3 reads TGTGCCAGCGGGGACTTTTTCCTCTCTTACGAGCAGTACTTC.